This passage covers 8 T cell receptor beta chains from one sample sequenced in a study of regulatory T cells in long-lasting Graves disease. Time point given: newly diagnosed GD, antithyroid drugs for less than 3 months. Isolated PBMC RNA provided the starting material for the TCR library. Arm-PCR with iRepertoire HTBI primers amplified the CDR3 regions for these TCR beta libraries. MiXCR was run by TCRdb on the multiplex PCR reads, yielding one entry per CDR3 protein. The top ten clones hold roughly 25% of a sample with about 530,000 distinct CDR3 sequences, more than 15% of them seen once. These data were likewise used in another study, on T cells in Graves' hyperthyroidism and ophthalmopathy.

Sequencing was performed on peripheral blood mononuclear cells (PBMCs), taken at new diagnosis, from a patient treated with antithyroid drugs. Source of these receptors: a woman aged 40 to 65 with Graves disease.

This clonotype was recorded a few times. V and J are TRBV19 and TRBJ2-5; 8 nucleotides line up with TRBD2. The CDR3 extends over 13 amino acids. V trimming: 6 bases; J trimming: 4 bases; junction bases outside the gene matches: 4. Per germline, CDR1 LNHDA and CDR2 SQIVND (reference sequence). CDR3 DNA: TGTGCCAGTAGCTTTACTAGCGGAGAGACCCAGTACTTC. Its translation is CASSFTSGETQYF.

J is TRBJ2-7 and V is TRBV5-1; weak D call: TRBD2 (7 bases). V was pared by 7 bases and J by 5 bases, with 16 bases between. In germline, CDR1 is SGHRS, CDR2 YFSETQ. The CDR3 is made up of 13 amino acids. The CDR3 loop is CASAPAGANEQYF. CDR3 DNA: TGCGCCAGCGCCCCCGCGGGGGCTAACGAGCAGTACTTC.

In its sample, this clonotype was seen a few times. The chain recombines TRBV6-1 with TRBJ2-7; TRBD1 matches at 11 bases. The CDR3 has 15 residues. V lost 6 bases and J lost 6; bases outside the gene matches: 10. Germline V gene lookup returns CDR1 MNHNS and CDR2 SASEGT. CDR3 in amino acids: CASSYSGTGGPEQYF. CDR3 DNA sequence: TGTGCCAGCAGCTATTCCGGGACAGGGGGTCCCGAGCAGTACTTC.

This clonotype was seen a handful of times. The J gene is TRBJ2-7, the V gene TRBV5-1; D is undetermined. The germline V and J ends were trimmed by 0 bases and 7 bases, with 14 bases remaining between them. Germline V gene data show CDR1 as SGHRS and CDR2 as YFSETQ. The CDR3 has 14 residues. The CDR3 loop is CASSLGQSFEEQYF. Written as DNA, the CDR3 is TGCGCCAGCAGCTTGGGACAAAGTTTTGAGGAGCAGTACTTC.

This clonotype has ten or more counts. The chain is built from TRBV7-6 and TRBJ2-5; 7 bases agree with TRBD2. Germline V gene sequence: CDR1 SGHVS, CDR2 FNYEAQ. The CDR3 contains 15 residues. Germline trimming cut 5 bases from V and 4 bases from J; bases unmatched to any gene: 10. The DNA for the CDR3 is TGTGCCAGCAGCCTCCCGGGGGGTCGGGGAGAGACCCAGTACTTC. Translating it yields CASSLPGGRGETQYF.

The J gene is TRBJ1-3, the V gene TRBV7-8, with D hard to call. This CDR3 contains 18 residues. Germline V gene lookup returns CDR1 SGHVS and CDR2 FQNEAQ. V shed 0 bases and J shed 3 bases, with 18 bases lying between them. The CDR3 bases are TGTGCCAGCAGCTTAGCCCCCAGTACACGGCTTTTTGGAAACACCATATATTTT. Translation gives CASSLAPSTRLFGNTIYF.

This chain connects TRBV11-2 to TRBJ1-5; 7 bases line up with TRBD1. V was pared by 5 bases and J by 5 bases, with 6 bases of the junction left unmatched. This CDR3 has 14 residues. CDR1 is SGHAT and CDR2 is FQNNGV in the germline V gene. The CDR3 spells CASSPGGGDQPQHF. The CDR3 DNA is TGTGCCAGCAGCCCGGGAGGGGGCGATCAGCCCCAGCATTTT.

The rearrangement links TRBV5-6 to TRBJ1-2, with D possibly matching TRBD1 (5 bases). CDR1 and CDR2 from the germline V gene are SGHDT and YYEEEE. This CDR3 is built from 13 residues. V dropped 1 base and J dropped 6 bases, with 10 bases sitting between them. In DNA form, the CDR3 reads TGTGCCAGCAGCTTGACATCGGGGGATGGCTACACCTTC. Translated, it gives CASSLTSGDGYTF.